A selection of T cell receptor beta chains follows, all from one sample in a study of blood T cell repertoires in COVID-19. Repertoires were generated with immunoSEQ multiplex PCR, while TCRdb's copy carries only in-frame clones and drops some. In the table there are roughly 95,000 clones, roughly 86% of which are singletons. The sample comprised peripheral blood. These receptors originate from a middle-aged man with active or convalescent COVID-19. CDR3s include the opening cysteine and the closing phenylalanine or tryptophan. A D gene is named only where the DNA matches it firmly. The size field is filled for only some rows; it gives once, few, many or a size class.

v_gene,d_gene,j_gene,abundance,CDR3nt,CDR3aa
TRBV7-9,NA,TRBJ2-2,NA,TGTGCCAGCAGCTTAGCTCGGACCGGGGAGCTGTTTTTT,CASSLARTGELFF
TRBV9,NA,TRBJ2-7,NA,TGTGCCAGCAGCGTGTCGGTGAAACCCCCCCAGTACTTC,CASSVSVKPPQYF
TRBV6-2/TRBV6-3,TRBD2,TRBJ2-5,NA,TGTGCCAGCAGTTACCCGGGACTAGCGGTGGAGACCCAGTACTTC,CASSYPGLAVETQYF
TRBV5-6,NA,TRBJ1-1,once,TGTGCCAGCAGCCGAGGGGCGGACAGTTACGAAGCTTTCTTT,CASSRGADSYEAFF
TRBV19,TRBD1,TRBJ1-1,once,TGTGCCAGTAGTATGGGGACAGGGGGGTTCGGCACTGAAGCTTTCTTT,CASSMGTGGFGTEAFF
TRBV7-9,NA,TRBJ1-1,NA,TGTGCCAGCAGTCTTCGGGACACGGGCACTGAAGCTTTCTTT,CASSLRDTGTEAFF
TRBV5-1,NA,TRBJ2-5,NA,TGCGCCAGCAGCTTTCAGGGAAAAGAGACCCAGTACTTC,CASSFQGKETQYF
TRBV7-6,NA,TRBJ2-3,NA,TGTGCCAGCAGCCAAGCGAGCCAAAGGGGAGGCACGCAGTATTTT,CASSQASQRGGTQYF
TRBV28,TRBD1,TRBJ2-5,NA,TGTGCCAGCAGACGGGACAGACAAGAGACCCAGTACTTC,CASRRDRQETQYF
TRBV15,TRBD1,TRBJ1-2,few,TGTGCCACCAGCACTTATACCAACAGGGGGCGAAACTATGGCTACACCTTC,CATSTYTNRGRNYGYTF
TRBV27,TRBD2,TRBJ2-7,NA,TGTGCCACCCTACCTAGCGGGGGACCGTTCTCCTACGAGCAGTACTTC,CATLPSGGPFSYEQYF
TRBV19,NA,TRBJ1-1,NA,TGTGCCAGTGCCGACAGGAACACTGAAGCTTTCTTT,CASADRNTEAFF
TRBV12-3/TRBV12-4,NA,TRBJ2-7,NA,TGTGCCAGCAGTCGTTACGAGCAGTACTTC,CASSRYEQYF
TRBV23-1,TRBD1,TRBJ1-6,many,TGCGCCAGTCATGCTGGACAGGGAGGTTCACCCCTCCACTTT,CASHAGQGGSPLHF
TRBV6-4,NA,TRBJ2-1,few,TGTGCCAGCAGTGTCGACAGTGCGTCCTACAATGAGCAGTTCTTC,CASSVDSASYNEQFF
TRBV10-3,NA,TRBJ1-1,NA,TGTGCCATCAGTGAGTCGGCAGGCATGAACACTGAAGCTTTCTTT,CAISESAGMNTEAFF
TRBV18,TRBD1,TRBJ1-1,NA,TGTGCCAGCTTCGACAGGGGCCGGCTTGGGACTGAAGCTTTCTTT,CASFDRGRLGTEAFF
TRBV2,NA,TRBJ1-5,NA,TGTGCCAGCAGATCCGGGACTGGTAGTTCGCCCCAGCATTTT,CASRSGTGSSPQHF
TRBV29-1,NA,TRBJ2-1,NA,TGCAGCGTTGACTCTAGCGCCCTTTACAATGAGCAGTTCTTC,CSVDSSALYNEQFF
TRBV3-1/TRBV3-2,NA,TRBJ1-2,NA,TGTGCCAGCAGCCAAGTAAGGGGTGGCTCTAACTATGGCTACACCTTC,CASSQVRGGSNYGYTF
TRBV28,TRBD1,TRBJ1-4,NA,TGTGCCAGCAGCCCCGCGGGACAGACTAATGAAAAACTGTTTTTT,CASSPAGQTNEKLFF
TRBV12-3/TRBV12-4,TRBD1,TRBJ2-7,NA,TGTGCCAGCAGCTCCGGGACAGGGTACGAGCAGTACTTC,CASSSGTGYEQYF
TRBV29-1,TRBD1,TRBJ1-2,NA,TGCAGCGTTGGGGCCGGACAGGGGGAGGGCTACACCTTC,CSVGAGQGEGYTF
TRBV5-1,TRBD1,TRBJ2-1,NA,TGCGCCAGCAGCCAAGGGACAGGGGGGCCTCATGAGCAGTTCTTC,CASSQGTGGPHEQFF
TRBV27,NA,TRBJ1-4,NA,TGTGCCAGCGCGAAGGTGGGGCTAGGCGAAAAACTGTTTTTT,CASAKVGLGEKLFF
TRBV7-2,NA,TRBJ2-7,NA,TGTGCCAGCAGCTCGTCGTGGGGGCTGTACGAGCAGTACTTC,CASSSSWGLYEQYF
TRBV30,TRBD1,TRBJ1-3,NA,TGTGCCTGGGACAGGGGTACTGGAAACACCATATATTTT,CAWDRGTGNTIYF
TRBV4-1,NA,TRBJ1-3,few,TGCGCCAGCAGCCAAGGTCCGGGTTCTGGAAACACCATATATTTT,CASSQGPGSGNTIYF
TRBV27,NA,TRBJ1-5,NA,TGTGCCAGCAGTTTATTGGGCCAGGGTGGAAATCAGCCCCAGCATTTT,CASSLLGQGGNQPQHF
TRBV24-1,TRBD1,TRBJ2-3,NA,TGTGCCACCAGTGATGACAGGGGTGGCACAGATACGCAGTATTTT,CATSDDRGGTDTQYF
TRBV4-1,TRBD1,TRBJ2-5,NA,TGCGCCAGCAGCCAAGTAAACAGGGGGGAGACCCAGTACTTC,CASSQVNRGETQYF
TRBV5-1,TRBD1,TRBJ2-5,NA,TGCGCCAGCAGCGTGGGACAGGGGAAGACCCAGTACTTC,CASSVGQGKTQYF
TRBV5-1,TRBD1,TRBJ2-3,NA,TGCGCCAGCAGCCCAGGGGGTAGCACAGATACGCAGTATTTT,CASSPGGSTDTQYF
TRBV2,TRBD2,TRBJ2-5,NA,TGTGCCAGCGGGGGACTAGCGGGGGAGACCCAGTACTTC,CASGGLAGETQYF
TRBV19,NA,TRBJ2-7,NA,TGTGCCAGTAGTAGGACGGGACTCTCCTACGAGCAGTACTTC,CASSRTGLSYEQYF
TRBV7-9,NA,TRBJ1-4,NA,TGTGCCAGCAGCTTCCTTGAAAAACTGTTTTTT,CASSFLEKLFF
TRBV24-1,NA,TRBJ2-1,NA,TGTGCCACCAGTGATTCCATGGACTACTCCTACAATGAGCAGTTCTTC,CATSDSMDYSYNEQFF
TRBV14,TRBD1,TRBJ2-1,NA,TGTGCCAGCAGCCGTAGTCAGGGGGCATGGAATGAGCAGTTCTTC,CASSRSQGAWNEQFF